Listed below are T cell receptor beta chains from one sample, sequenced in a study of cytomegalovirus exposure and HLA in healthy donors. Profiling relied on immunoSEQ multiplex PCR, and the TCRdb table lists in-frame clones only, not all of them. The table shows under 150,000 clones, with around 73% occurring only once. The sequenced sample consisted of PBMCs. The receptors come from a human donor in good health. Both conserved end residues are part of each CDR3. Fields, in order: CDR3 protein, CDR3 DNA, J gene, V gene, D gene, clone size. The D gene is left open where the match is weak. Size values are once, few and many counts, or a class for expanded clones, and some rows have none.

CASSSLTGFVDQPQHF | TGTGCCAGCAGTTCATTAACAGGGTTCGTGGATCAGCCCCAGCATTTT | TRBJ1-5 | TRBV28 | . | .
CASSLEGASYNEQFF | TGTGCCAGCAGCTTGGAGGGGGCATCCTACAATGAGCAGTTCTTC | TRBJ2-1 | TRBV5-4 | TRBD1 | few
CASSAGTVSAETQYF | TGTGCCAGCAGCGCGGGGACAGTGAGTGCGGAGACCCAGTACTTC | TRBJ2-5 | TRBV11-2 | . | once
CASSSGTTNTGELFF | TGTGCCAGCAGTTCCGGGACTACGAACACCGGGGAGCTGTTTTTT | TRBJ2-2 | TRBV6-5 | TRBD2 | .
CASSLNQGQETQYF | TGCGCCAGCAGCCTGAACCAGGGACAAGAGACCCAGTACTTC | TRBJ2-5 | TRBV4-1 | . | once
CASSSRGPVEAFF | TGTGCCAGCAGCTCCAGGGGGCCTGTTGAAGCTTTCTTT | TRBJ1-1 | TRBV5-4 | TRBD1 | .
CASSPSGTGRDTQYF | TGTGCCAGCAGCCCGAGTGGGACAGGGCGAGATACGCAGTATTTT | TRBJ2-3 | TRBV27 | TRBD1 | .
CASSPGQGGSEKLFF | TGTGCCAGCAGTCCTGGACAGGGCGGGAGTGAAAAACTGTTTTTT | TRBJ1-4 | TRBV6-1 | TRBD1 | .
CASSYLGGFNQPQHF | TGTGCCAGCAGTTACTTAGGCGGCTTCAATCAGCCCCAGCATTTT | TRBJ1-5 | TRBV6-6 | . | .
CASSVQVYGYTF | TGTGCCAGCAGTGTACAGGTCTATGGCTACACCTTC | TRBJ1-2 | TRBV2 | . | .
CASSQETGMNGNTIYF | TGTGCCAGCAGCCAAGAGACAGGGATGAATGGAAACACCATATATTTT | TRBJ1-3 | TRBV4-2 | TRBD1 | .
CAWSVGHPWSYEQYF | TGTGCCTGGAGTGTAGGACACCCTTGGTCCTACGAGCAGTACTTC | TRBJ2-7 | TRBV30 | . | .
CATSRVDRTNEKLFF | TGTGCCACCAGCAGAGTAGACAGAACTAATGAAAAACTGTTTTTT | TRBJ1-4 | TRBV15 | . | .
CASETGGDGYTF | TGTGCCAGCGAGACAGGGGGCGATGGCTACACCTTC | TRBJ1-2 | TRBV6-4 | TRBD1 | .
CASSLIPLTGYRDNEQFF | TGTGCCAGCAGCTTAATCCCTCTGACAGGGTATCGGGACAATGAGCAGTTCTTC | TRBJ2-1 | TRBV7-9 | TRBD1 | .
CAISEFGTVQETQYF | TGTGCCATCAGTGAGTTCGGGACAGTTCAAGAGACCCAGTACTTC | TRBJ2-5 | TRBV10-3 | TRBD1 | .
CASRGAPYNSPLHF | TGTGCCAGCCGGGGGGCCCCCTATAATTCACCCCTCCACTTT | TRBJ1-6 | TRBV6-5 | . | .
CASSEMGGPNTEAFF | TGTGCCAGCAGTGAGATGGGAGGCCCTAACACTGAAGCTTTCTTT | TRBJ1-1 | TRBV2 | . | .
CASRGGVLETQYF | TGTGCCAGCAGGGGGGGGGTCTTAGAGACCCAGTACTTC | TRBJ2-5 | TRBV27 | TRBD2 | .
CASSIAGGGYEQYF | TGTGCCAGTAGTATAGCAGGAGGGGGCTACGAGCAGTACTTC | TRBJ2-7 | TRBV19 | . | .
CASSPQRGGLSEQYF | TGTGCCAGCAGCCCACAGCGGGGGGGCCTCAGCGAGCAGTACTTC | TRBJ2-7 | TRBV14 | TRBD2 | .
CSANLGSYEQYF | TGCAGCGCCAATCTCGGTTCCTACGAGCAGTACTTC | TRBJ2-7 | TRBV29-1 | . | .
CASSLAGRTNTGELFF | TGTGCCAGCAGCTTAGCAGGGCGGACAAACACCGGGGAGCTGTTTTTT | TRBJ2-2 | TRBV7-9 | . | .
CASRTGTRDGYTF | TGTGCCAGCAGGACCGGGACTAGGGACGGCTACACCTTC | TRBJ1-2 | TRBV6-5 | . | .
CASSLRAGGVWNEQYF | TGTGCCAGCAGTTTAAGGGCAGGGGGCGTGTGGAACGAGCAGTACTTC | TRBJ2-7 | TRBV27 | TRBD1 | .
CASSELLGFGEGDQPQHF | TGTGCCAGCAGTGAACTATTGGGTTTCGGCGAGGGAGATCAGCCCCAGCATTTT | TRBJ1-5 | TRBV6-1 | . | .
CASSFSSLADTQYF | TGCGCCAGCAGCTTCAGTTCCCTCGCAGATACGCAGTATTTT | TRBJ2-3 | TRBV5-1 | . | .
CASSEKGPGQGPGELFF | TGTGCCAGCAGTGAAAAAGGCCCCGGACAGGGCCCCGGGGAGCTGTTTTTT | TRBJ2-2 | TRBV25-1 | TRBD1 | .
CATQGLYQETQYF | TGTGCCACCCAGGGACTATACCAAGAGACCCAGTACTTC | TRBJ2-5 | TRBV18 | TRBD2 | few
CASSSRWGPQETQYF | TGTGCTAGCAGCTCCCGGTGGGGCCCACAAGAGACCCAGTACTTC | TRBJ2-5 | TRBV7-7 | . | few
CASNLVLGGNEQFF | TGCGCCAGCAACCTGGTTTTAGGAGGGAATGAGCAGTTCTTC | TRBJ2-1 | TRBV5-1 | . | .
CASSQNGLGRQGSGELFF | TGCGCCAGCAGTCAAAACGGTCTCGGCAGGCAAGGATCGGGGGAGCTGTTTTTT | TRBJ2-2 | TRBV23-1 | . | .
CASSAPRQGPYYGYTF | TGTGCCAGCAGCGCCCCTCGACAGGGCCCTTATTATGGCTACACCTTC | TRBJ1-2 | TRBV9 | TRBD1 | once
CASSLAQGAGELFF | TGTGCCAGCAGCTTGGCACAGGGGGCCGGGGAGCTGTTTTTT | TRBJ2-2 | TRBV5-4 | TRBD1 | .
CASSQDTSTDTQYF | TGCGCCAGCAGCCAAGACACTAGCACAGATACGCAGTATTTT | TRBJ2-3 | TRBV4-1 | . | few
CASSPPGDQETQYF | TGTGCCAGCAGTCCCCCGGGGGACCAAGAGACCCAGTACTTC | TRBJ2-5 | TRBV6-6 | . | .
CTISGQAISGTDTQYF | TGTACCATCAGTGGGCAGGCGATCTCTGGCACAGATACGCAGTATTTT | TRBJ2-3 | TRBV10-3 | . | .
CVTAGTPYNEQFF | TGTGTTACTGCCGGGACACCCTACAATGAGCAGTTCTTC | TRBJ2-1 | TRBV10-3 | . | few
CADSMQGNEQYF | TGTGCCGACAGCATGCAGGGTAACGAGCAGTACTTC | TRBJ2-7 | TRBV6-4 | . | .
CASSPRTGEYEQYF | TGCGCCAGCAGCCCAAGGACAGGGGAGTACGAGCAGTACTTC | TRBJ2-7 | TRBV4-1 | TRBD1 | .
CASSRAPGSCF | TGTGCCAGCAGTCGGGCCCCCGGGAGCTGCTTC | TRBJ2-7 | TRBV2 | . | few
CASSFLADTLWSGTDDHSPLHF | TGTGCCAGCAGTTTTCTTGCCGACACTCTCTGGAGTGGGACAGACGATCATTCACCCCTCCACTTT | TRBJ1-6 | TRBV28 | TRBD1 | .
CASSSTGYEQYF | TGTGCCAGCAGTTCCACAGGGTACGAGCAGTACTTC | TRBJ2-7 | TRBV27 | . | .
CASSHQTGKLYYGYTF | TGTGCCAGCAGCCACCAGACAGGGAAACTATACTATGGCTACACCTTC | TRBJ1-2 | TRBV5-8 | TRBD1 | few
CASSWGSGQYGYTF | TGTGCCAGCAGTTGGGGGTCCGGACAGTATGGCTACACCTTC | TRBJ1-2 | TRBV27 | . | .
CASTTNGGRDQPQHF | TGTGCCAGTACCACCAACGGGGGGCGGGATCAGCCCCAGCATTTT | TRBJ1-5 | TRBV19 | . | .
CASSFKREAILTGELFF | TGTGCCAGCAGCTTTAAGAGGGAGGCGATTCTAACCGGGGAGCTGTTTTTT | TRBJ2-2 | TRBV7-8 | . | .
CASSLAGGQEFF | TGTGCCAGCAGCTTGGCCGGGGGGCAGGAGTTCTTC | TRBJ2-1 | TRBV5-4 | . | few
CASSQDPGGVGANVLTF | TGCGCCAGCAGCCAAGATCCGGGGGGGGTCGGGGCCAACGTCCTGACTTTC | TRBJ2-6 | TRBV4-1 | TRBD2 | .
CASSLQQGATTDTQYF | TGTGCCAGCTCACTACAACAGGGGGCCACCACAGATACGCAGTATTTT | TRBJ2-3 | TRBV18 | TRBD1 | few
CASSSRLAGGISYNEQFF | TGTGCCAGCAGCTCGCGACTAGCGGGAGGAATTTCCTACAATGAGCAGTTCTTC | TRBJ2-1 | TRBV11-2 | TRBD2 | few
CATSRDGLAGDDEQFF | TGTGCCACCAGCAGAGATGGACTAGCGGGAGACGATGAGCAGTTCTTC | TRBJ2-1 | TRBV15 | TRBD2 | few
CASSPVDRGVQYF | TGTGCCAGCAGCCCCGTGGACAGGGGAGTGCAGTACTTC | TRBJ2-7 | TRBV5-8 | TRBD1 | .
CAWSAPPSSYEQYF | TGTGCCTGGAGTGCCCCCCCTAGCTCCTACGAGCAGTACTTC | TRBJ2-7 | TRBV30 | . | .